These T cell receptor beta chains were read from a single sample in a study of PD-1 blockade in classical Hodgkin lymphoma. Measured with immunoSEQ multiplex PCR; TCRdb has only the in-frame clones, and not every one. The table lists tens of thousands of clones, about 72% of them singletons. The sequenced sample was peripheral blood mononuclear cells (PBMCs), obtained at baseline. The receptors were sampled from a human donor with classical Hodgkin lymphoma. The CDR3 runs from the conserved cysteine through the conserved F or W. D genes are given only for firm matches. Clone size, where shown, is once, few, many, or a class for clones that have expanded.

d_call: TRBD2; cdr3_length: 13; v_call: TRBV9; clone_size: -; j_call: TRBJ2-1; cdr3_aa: CASSVAAGGGQFF; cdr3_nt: TGTGCCAGCAGCGTAGCAGCGGGGGGGGGTCAGTTCTTC
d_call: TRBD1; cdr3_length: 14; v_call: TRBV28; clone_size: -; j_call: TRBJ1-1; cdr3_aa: CASTTVRGHGEAFF; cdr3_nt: TGTGCCAGCACCACCGTAAGGGGGCACGGAGAAGCTTTCTTT
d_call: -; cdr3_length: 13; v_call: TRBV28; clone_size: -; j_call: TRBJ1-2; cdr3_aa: CASKSREVYGYTF; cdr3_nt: TGTGCCAGCAAATCCAGGGAGGTCTATGGCTACACCTTC
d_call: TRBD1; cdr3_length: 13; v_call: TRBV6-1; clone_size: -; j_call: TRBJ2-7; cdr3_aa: CASSVGQGSEQYF; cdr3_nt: TGTGCCAGCAGTGTGGGACAGGGTAGTGAGCAGTACTTC
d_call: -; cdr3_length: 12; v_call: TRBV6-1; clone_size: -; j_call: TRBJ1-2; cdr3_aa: CASSEGGYGYTF; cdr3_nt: TGTGCCAGCAGTGAGGGGGGCTATGGCTACACCTTC
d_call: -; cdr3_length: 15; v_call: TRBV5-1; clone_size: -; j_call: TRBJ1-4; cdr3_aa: CASSRSTVSNEKLFF; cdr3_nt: TGCGCCAGCAGCCGGAGCACGGTATCTAATGAAAAACTGTTTTTT
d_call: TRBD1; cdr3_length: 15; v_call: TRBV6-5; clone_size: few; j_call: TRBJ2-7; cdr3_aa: CASSPAPDRYYEQYF; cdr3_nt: TGTGCCAGCAGTCCGGCCCCGGACAGGTACTACGAGCAGTACTTC
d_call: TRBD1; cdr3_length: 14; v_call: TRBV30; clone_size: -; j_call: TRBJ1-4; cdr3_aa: CAWRLDRGGEKLFF; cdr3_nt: TGTGCCTGGAGGCTAGACAGGGGGGGTGAAAAACTGTTTTTT
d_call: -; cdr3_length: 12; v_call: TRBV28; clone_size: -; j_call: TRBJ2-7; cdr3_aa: CASSAHQYEQYF; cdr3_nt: TGTGCCAGCAGTGCGCACCAATACGAGCAGTACTTC
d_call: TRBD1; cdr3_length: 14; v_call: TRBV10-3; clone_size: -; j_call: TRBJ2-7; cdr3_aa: CATGDRDRVGEQYF; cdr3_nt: TGTGCCACAGGAGACAGGGATAGAGTAGGCGAGCAGTACTTC
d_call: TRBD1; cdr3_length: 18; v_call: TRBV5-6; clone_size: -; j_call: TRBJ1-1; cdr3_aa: CASSFAGLPGQGATEAFF; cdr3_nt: TGTGCCAGCAGCTTCGCTGGTTTACCGGGACAGGGGGCCACTGAAGCTTTCTTC
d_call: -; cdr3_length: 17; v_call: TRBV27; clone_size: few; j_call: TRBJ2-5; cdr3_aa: CASSLSISAGRQETQYF; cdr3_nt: TGTGCCAGCAGTTTATCGATATCCGCGGGGAGGCAAGAGACCCAGTACTTC
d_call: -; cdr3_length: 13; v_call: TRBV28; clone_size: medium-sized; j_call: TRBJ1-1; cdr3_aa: CASRLALNTEAFF; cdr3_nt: TGTGCCAGCAGGCTCGCCTTGAACACTGAAGCTTTCTTT
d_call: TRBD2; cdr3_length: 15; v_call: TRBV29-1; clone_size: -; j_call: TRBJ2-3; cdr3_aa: CSVRREKRETDTQYF; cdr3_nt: TGCAGCGTTCGGCGGGAGAAAAGGGAGACAGATACGCAGTATTTT
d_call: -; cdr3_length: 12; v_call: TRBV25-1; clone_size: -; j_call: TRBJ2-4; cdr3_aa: CASSEFPGIQYF; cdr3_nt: TGTGCCAGCAGTGAATTTCCGGGCATTCAGTACTTC
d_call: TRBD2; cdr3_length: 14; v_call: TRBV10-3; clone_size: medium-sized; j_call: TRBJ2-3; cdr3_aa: CAISGTSGTDTQYF; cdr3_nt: TGTGCCATCAGTGGGACTAGCGGAACAGATACGCAGTATTTT
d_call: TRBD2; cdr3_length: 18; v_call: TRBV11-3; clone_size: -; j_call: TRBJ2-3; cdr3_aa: CASSPGLAGAFRTDTQYF; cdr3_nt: TGTGCCAGCAGCCCAGGACTAGCGGGAGCATTTCGGACAGATACGCAGTATTTT
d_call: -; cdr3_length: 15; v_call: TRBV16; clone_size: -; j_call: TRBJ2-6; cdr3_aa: CASSPHGAGANVLTF; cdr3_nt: TGTGCCAGCAGCCCTCACGGGGCTGGGGCCAACGTCCTGACTTTC
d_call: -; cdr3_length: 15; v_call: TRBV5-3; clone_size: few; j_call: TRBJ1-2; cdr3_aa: CARSSQGEGGEGYTF; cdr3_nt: TGTGCCAGAAGCTCCCAGGGAGAGGGAGGGGAAGGCTACACCTTC
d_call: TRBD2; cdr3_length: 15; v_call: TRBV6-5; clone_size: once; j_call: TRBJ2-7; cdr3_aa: CASSYGLAVTYEQYF; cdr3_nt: TGTGCCAGCAGTTACGGACTAGCGGTGACCTACGAGCAGTACTTC
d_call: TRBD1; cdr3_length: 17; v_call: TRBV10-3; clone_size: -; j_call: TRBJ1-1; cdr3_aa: CAISEAGTGKGSTEAFF; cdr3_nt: TGTGCCATCAGTGAGGCCGGGACAGGGAAGGGAAGCACTGAAGCTTTCTTT
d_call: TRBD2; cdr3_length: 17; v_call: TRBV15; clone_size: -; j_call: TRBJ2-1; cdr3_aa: CATSRAQTSRAVDEQFF; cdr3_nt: TGTGCCACCAGCAGAGCCCAGACTAGCCGGGCTGTGGATGAGCAGTTCTTC
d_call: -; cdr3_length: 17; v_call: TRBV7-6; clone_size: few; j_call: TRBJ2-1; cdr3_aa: CASNLEGFPSSYNEQFF; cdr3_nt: TGTGCCAGCAACTTGGAGGGGTTCCCTAGCTCCTACAATGAGCAGTTCTTC
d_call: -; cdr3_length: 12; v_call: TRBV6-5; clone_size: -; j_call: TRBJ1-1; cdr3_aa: CASSYLNTEAFF; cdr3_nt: TGTGCCAGCAGTTACTTGAACACTGAAGCTTTCTTT
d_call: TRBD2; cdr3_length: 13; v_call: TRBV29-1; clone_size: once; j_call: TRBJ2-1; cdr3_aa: CSVASGGQTEQFF; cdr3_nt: TGCAGCGTTGCTAGCGGGGGGCAGACTGAGCAGTTCTTC
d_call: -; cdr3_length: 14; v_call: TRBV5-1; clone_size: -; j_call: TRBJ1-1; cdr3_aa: CASSSLGRNTEAFF; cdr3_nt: TGCGCCAGCAGCTCTTTGGGGAGGAACACTGAAGCTTTCTTT
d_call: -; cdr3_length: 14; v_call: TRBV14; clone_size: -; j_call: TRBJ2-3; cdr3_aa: CASSQGARSDTQYF; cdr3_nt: TGTGCCAGCAGCCAAGGAGCCCGGTCAGATACGCAGTATTTT
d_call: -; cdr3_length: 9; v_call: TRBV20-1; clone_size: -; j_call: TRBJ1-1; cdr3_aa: CSAQHGAFF; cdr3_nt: TGCAGTGCCCAACATGGAGCTTTCTTT
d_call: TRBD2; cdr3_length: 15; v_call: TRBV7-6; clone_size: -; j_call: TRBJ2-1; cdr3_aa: CASSMGLAGAGEQFF; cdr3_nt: TGTGCCAGCAGCATGGGACTAGCGGGAGCCGGTGAGCAGTTCTTC
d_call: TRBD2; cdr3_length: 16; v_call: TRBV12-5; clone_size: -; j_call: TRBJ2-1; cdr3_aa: CASGLATSGRAFEQFF; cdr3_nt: TGTGCTAGTGGTTTGGCAACTAGCGGGAGGGCCTTTGAGCAGTTCTTC
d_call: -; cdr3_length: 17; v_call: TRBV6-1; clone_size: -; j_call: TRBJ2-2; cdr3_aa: CASSEGLGLANTGELFF; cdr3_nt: TGTGCCAGCAGTGAAGGTTTGGGGCTCGCGAACACCGGGGAGCTGTTTTTT
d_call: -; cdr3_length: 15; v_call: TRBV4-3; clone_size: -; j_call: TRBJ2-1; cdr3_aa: CASSQDQVGGDEQFF; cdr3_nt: TGCGCCAGCAGCCAAGATCAGGTAGGCGGAGACGAGCAGTTCTTC
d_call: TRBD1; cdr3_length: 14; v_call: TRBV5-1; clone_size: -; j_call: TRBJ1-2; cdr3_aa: CASSPGQGSYGYTF; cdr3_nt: TGCGCCAGCAGCCCGGGACAGGGGAGCTATGGCTACACCTTC
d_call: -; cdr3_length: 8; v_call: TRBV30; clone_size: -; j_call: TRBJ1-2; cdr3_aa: CAWSGYTF; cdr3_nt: TGTGCCTGGAGCGGCTACACCTTC
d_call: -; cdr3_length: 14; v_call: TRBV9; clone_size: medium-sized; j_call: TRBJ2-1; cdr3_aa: CASSLRDNYNEQFF; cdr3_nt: TGTGCCAGCAGCCTCCGGGACAACTACAATGAGCAGTTCTTC
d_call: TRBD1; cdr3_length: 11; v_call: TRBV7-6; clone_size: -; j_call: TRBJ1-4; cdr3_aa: CASSAGTEQFF; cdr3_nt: TGTGCCAGCAGCGCCGGGACAGAGCAGTTTTTT
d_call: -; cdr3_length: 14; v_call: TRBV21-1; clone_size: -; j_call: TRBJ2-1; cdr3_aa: CASSKPGRPNEQFF; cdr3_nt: TGTGCCAGCAGCAAACCTGGGCGGCCGAATGAGCAGTTCTTC
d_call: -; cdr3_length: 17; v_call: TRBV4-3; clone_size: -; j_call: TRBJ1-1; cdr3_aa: CASSQDRGSLSDTEAFF; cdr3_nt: TGCGCCAGCAGCCAAGACCGTGGCTCTCTGTCTGACACTGAAGCTTTCTTT
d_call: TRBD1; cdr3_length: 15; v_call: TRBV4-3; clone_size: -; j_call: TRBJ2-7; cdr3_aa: CASSQVAGGRYEQYF; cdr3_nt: TGCGCCAGCAGCCAAGTAGCAGGGGGCAGGTACGAGCAGTACTTC
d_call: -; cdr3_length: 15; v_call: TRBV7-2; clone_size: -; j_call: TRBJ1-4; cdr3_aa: CASCRGQLSNEKLFF; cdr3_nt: TGTGCCAGCTGTAGGGGACAACTGTCCAATGAAAAACTGTTTTTT
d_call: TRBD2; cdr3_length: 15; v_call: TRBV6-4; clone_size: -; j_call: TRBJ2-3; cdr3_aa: CASSDRTSGADTQYF; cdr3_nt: TGTGCCAGCAGTGACCGGACTAGCGGCGCAGATACGCAGTATTTT
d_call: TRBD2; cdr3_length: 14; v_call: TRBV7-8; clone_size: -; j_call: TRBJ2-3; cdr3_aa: CASSLGGSPDTQYF; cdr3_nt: TGTGCCAGCAGCTTGGGCGGGAGTCCAGATACGCAGTATTTT
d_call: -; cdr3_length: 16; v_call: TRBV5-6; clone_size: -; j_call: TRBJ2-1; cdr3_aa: CASSLGSVTRPHEQFF; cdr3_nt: TGTGCCAGCAGCTTGGGTTCTGTGACCAGACCACATGAGCAGTTCTTC
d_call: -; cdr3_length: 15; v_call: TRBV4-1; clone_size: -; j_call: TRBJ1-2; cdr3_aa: CASSPTEGVNYGYTF; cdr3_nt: TGCGCCAGCAGCCCAACAGAGGGGGTTAACTATGGCTACACCTTC